Each of the 25 T cell receptor beta chains below was sequenced from the same sample in a study of regulatory T cells in long-lasting Graves disease. TCR beta libraries were built with iRepertoire HTBI primers and Arm-PCR of CDR3 regions. One entry per CDR3 protein, called by TCRdb with MiXCR from the multiplex PCR reads. The sample has under 450,000 distinct CDR3 sequences, roughly 20% seen once; the top ten hold around a quarter. Regarding time point: persistent/refractory GD, antithyroid drugs over 5 years with positive TRAb. PBMC-derived RNA was used for the TCR library. The specimen comprised peripheral blood mononuclear cells (PBMCs), sampled when the disease was refractory, from a patient treated with antithyroid drugs. The receptors were sampled from a woman between 35 and 50 years old with Graves disease.

The chain is built from TRBV7-9 and TRBJ1-5, with D tentatively TRBD1 (5 bases). Germline values: CDR1 SEHNR, CDR2 FQNEAQ (reference sequence). V gave up 5 bases and J gave up 5 bases, with 13 bases separating them. The CDR3 contains 14 residues. The DNA for the CDR3 is TGTGCCAGCAGCACCATGAGCAGGGATCAGCCCCAGCATTTT. As protein: CASSTMSRDQPQHF.

This clonotype was seen ten or more times. The chain carries TRBV3-1 and TRBJ1-4; D unclear. The germline V gene has CDR1 LGHDT and CDR2 YNNKEL (reference sequence). Trimming removed 2 bases from V and 2 bases from J, with 9 bases in between. There are 15 residues in the CDR3. CDR3 amino acids: CASSQPSPTNEKLFF. The CDR3 coding sequence is TGTGCCAGCAGCCAACCCAGTCCTACTAATGAAAAACTGTTTTTT.

This clonotype occurred many times. The chain has TRBV7-2 and TRBJ1-5; D possibly corresponds to TRBD1 (6 bases). Per germline, CDR1 SGHTA and CDR2 FQGNSA. Trimming removed 1 base from V and 3 bases from J, with 10 bases in between. This CDR3 has 15 amino acids. CDR3 in amino acids: CASSLGAGDNQPQHF. The CDR3 nucleotides read TGTGCCAGCAGCTTAGGGGCAGGGGACAATCAGCCCCAGCATTTT.

This clonotype has a count of ten or more. The J gene is TRBJ1-1, the V gene TRBV27, with D perhaps TRBD1 (6 bases). Per the germline V gene, CDR1 is MNHEY and CDR2 is SMNVEV (reference sequence). The CDR3 covers 17 residues. V lost 5 bases to trimming and J lost 5 bases, with 24 bases between them. This chain's CDR3 is CASSIIQGASPFTEAFF. CDR3 bases: TGTGCCAGCAGTATCATACAGGGAGCGTCCCCCTTTACTGAAGCTTTCTTT.

Ten or more counts support this clonotype. The chain links TRBV28 to TRBJ1-6, with 8 bases that match TRBD1. The CDR3 spans 19 residues. Trimming cost V 3 bases and J 0 bases; bases outside gene matches: 10. CDR1 and CDR2 from the germline V gene are MDHEN and SYDVKM. CDR3 sequence reads: CASSFRQGASGSYNSPLHF. DNA for the CDR3: TGTGCCAGCAGTTTCCGCCAGGGGGCCTCGGGCTCCTATAATTCACCCCTCCACTTT. The variable domain in full, completed from reference TRBV28 and TRBJ1-6, reads DVKVTQSSRYLVKRTGEKVFLECVQDMDHENMFWYRQDPGLGLRLIYFSYDVKMKEKGDIPEGYSVSREKKERFSLILESASTNQTSMYLCASSFRQGASGSYNSPLHFGNGTRLTVT.

In this sample, this clonotype turned up many times. Written as DNA, the CDR3 is TGTGCCAGCAGTTTGAGGGGGACGGTAGAAAATTCACCCCTCCACTTT. Its protein product is CASSLRGTVENSPLHF. This chain uses TRBV28 with TRBJ1-6, with D maybe TRBD1 (6 bases). The CDR3 spans 16 residues. Germline V gives CDR1 MDHEN, CDR2 SYDVKM. Trimming took off 3 bases at V and 7 bases at J, with 16 bases between the two ends.

This clonotype was observed a few times. The chain joins TRBV11-2 to TRBJ2-1, with 12 bases fitting TRBD2. V lost 7 bases to trimming and J lost 8 bases; unmatched junction nucleotides: 12. Germline assignment: CDR1 SGHAT and CDR2 FQNNGV. This CDR3 has 16 residues. The CDR3 is CASTRTSGVVFYEQFF. The CDR3 coding sequence is TGTGCCAGCACTCGGACTAGCGGGGTTGTATTCTATGAGCAGTTCTTC.

Comment on this clonotype: Sequence at one end of the junction differs from germline and may be a read error. Written as DNA, the CDR3 is TGTGCCACCAGCTTAGAGCGCGGCAACGAGCAGTACTTC. Translating it yields CATSLERGNEQYF. The chain joins TRBV7-8 to TRBJ2-7; D is unclear. Germline V lookup: CDR1 SGHVS, CDR2 FQNEAQ. There are 13 residues in the CDR3.

J is TRBJ2-7 and V is TRBV19; 8 nucleotides line up with TRBD2. Per the germline V gene, CDR1 is LNHDA and CDR2 is SQIVND (reference sequence). J lost 4 bases, V lost 3 bases, and 5 bases had no gene match. There are 14 residues in the CDR3. CDR3 nucleotide sequence: TGTGCCAGTAGTATCAGCGGGAGAAGTTACGAGCAGTACTTC. Amino acid sequence: CASSISGRSYEQYF. The variable domain in full, with the rest retrieved from reference TRBV19 and TRBJ2-7, is DGGITQSPKYLFRKEGQNVTLSCEQNLNHDAMYWYRQDPGQGLRLIYYSQIVNDFQKGDIAEGYSVSREKKESFPLTVTSAQKNPTAFYLCASSISGRSYEQYFGPGTRLTVT.

This clonotype was picked up a small number of times. The rearrangement uses TRBV6-5 and TRBJ2-2, with unresolved D. The ends were cut back, 1 base at V and 0 bases at J, with 6 bases in the middle. CDR1 MNHEY and CDR2 SVGAGI come from the germline V gene. This CDR3 comprises 15 residues. CDR3 DNA sequence: TGTGCCAGCAGTTACTTTTCCGCGAACACCGGGGAGCTGTTTTTT. Amino acids: CASSYFSANTGELFF.

This chain uses TRBV20-1 with TRBJ2-7, with D unresolved. V lost 0 bases, J lost 4 bases, and 4 bases lay in between. Germline loops: CDR1 DFQATT, CDR2 SNEGSKA (reference sequence). The CDR3 runs 11 residues. CDR3 protein: CSARDQYEQYF. The CDR3 region has the DNA TGCAGTGCTAGAGACCAGTACGAGCAGTACTTC.

This clonotype was seen many times. The rearrangement joins TRBV24-1 to TRBJ2-6, with 7 bases aligning to TRBD2. The V gene's germline CDR1 is KGHDR and CDR2 SFDVKD. V gave up 4 bases and J gave up 0 bases; unmatched junction bases: 5. The CDR3 covers 17 residues. For the CDR3, the DNA is TGTGCCACCAGTGACCCGGGGGGTAACTCTGGGGCCAACGTCCTGACTTTC. Translating it yields CATSDPGGNSGANVLTF.

The chain recombines TRBV6-2 or TRBV6-3 with TRBJ2-4; 8 positions agree with TRBD2. The CDR3 contains 14 residues. Germline V gene sequence: CDR1 MNHEY, CDR2 SVGEGT. Trimming at V came to 2 bases and at J to 7 bases, leaving 4 bases not matched to a gene. The CDR3: CASSYAGGVNIQYF. The CDR3 nucleotides are TGTGCCAGCAGTTACGCGGGAGGAGTGAACATTCAGTACTTC.

This clonotype was detected a few times. The rearrangement uses TRBV9 and TRBJ2-5; D uncertain. The CDR3 spans 14 residues. V gave up 3 bases and J gave up 4 bases, with 13 bases separating them. The V gene's germline CDR1 is SGDLS and CDR2 YYNGEE. The CDR3 protein is CASSASSSLETQYF. The CDR3 DNA reads as TGTGCCAGCAGCGCGAGTAGCAGCCTAGAGACCCAGTACTTC.

As regards this clonotype: Because the CDR3 is missing its conserved closing phenylalanine or tryptophan, this is likely a read error. CDR3 DNA sequence: TGCAGCGTTGTTCGGGCTCGCGGCACTGAAGCTTTCCTT. This gives the protein CSVVRARGTEAFL. The rearrangement uses TRBV29-1 and TRBJ1-1; D unresolved. Per germline, CDR1 SQVTM and CDR2 ANQGSEA. This CDR3 region has 13 residues. V was pared by 4 bases and J by 4 bases, with 13 bases between.

The rearrangement uses TRBV19 and TRBJ2-6; possibly TRBD2 for D (6 bases). This CDR3 contains 17 residues. V lost 4 bases to trimming and J lost 3 bases, with 16 bases between them. Germline V gene data show CDR1 as LNHDA and CDR2 as SQIVND (reference sequence). The CDR3 region has the DNA TGTGCCAGTAGTAATTGGAGGGAATGGAGTGGGGCCAACGTCCTGACTTTC. Translating it yields CASSNWREWSGANVLTF.

At least ten counts were recorded for this clonotype. The gene calls are TRBV6-1 and TRBJ1-1, with D maybe TRBD1 (5 bases). V dropped 5 bases and J dropped 3 bases, with 16 bases sitting between them. Germline-derived CDR1 and CDR2 are MNHNS and SASEGT. CDR3 length: 15 amino acids. The DNA of the CDR3 is TGTGCCAGCAGTACTACCCGGGGGGAGGACACTGAAGCTTTCTTT. It specifies CASSTTRGEDTEAFF.

This clonotype has a count of ten or more. J is TRBJ2-7 and V is TRBV11-2; 9 nucleotides match TRBD1. The CDR3 consists of 15 residues. The V gene's germline CDR1 is SGHAT and CDR2 FQNNGV. J gave up 3 bases and V 0 bases, and 3 bases lay outside the gene matches. The CDR3 DNA reads as TGTGCCAGCAGCTTAGAAGGGACAGGGCTCTACGAGCAGTACTTC. It encodes CASSLEGTGLYEQYF. The variable domain in full, with the rest retrieved from reference TRBV11-2 and TRBJ2-7, is EAGVAQSPRYKIIEKRQSVAFWCNPISGHATLYWYQQILGQGPKLLIQFQNNGVVDDSQLPKDRFSAERLKGVDSTLKIQPAKLEDSAVYLCASSLEGTGLYEQYFGPGTRLTVT.

A note on this clonotype: A much larger clone is a single base away; this may be a read error. V is TRBV6-2 or TRBV6-3 and J is TRBJ1-1; D gene unclear. CDR3 size: 14 residues. Germline assignment: CDR1 MNHEY and CDR2 SVGEGT. Trimming pared 6 bases from V and 3 bases from J, leaving 14 bases between. In nucleotides, the CDR3 is TGTGCCAGCAGCGCTGGGAATAGGGACACTGAAGCTTTCTTT. This sequence encodes CASSAGNRDTEAFF.

The V gene is TRBV5-4, the J gene TRBJ2-2; 11 bases agree with TRBD2. Trimming at V came to 2 bases and at J to 8 bases, leaving 8 bases not matched to a gene. CDR1 is SGHNT, CDR2 YYREEE, per germline (reference sequence). The CDR3 runs to 16 residues. The CDR3 sequence: CASSLQSRLAGGELFF. CDR3 DNA sequence: TGTGCCAGCAGCTTACAATCTCGACTAGCGGGAGGGGAGCTGTTTTTT. The full variable domain, in which reference TRBV5-4 and TRBJ2-2 provide the parts outside the CDR3, is ETGVTQSPTHLIKTRGQQVTLRCSSQSGHNTVSWYQQALGQGPQFIFQYYREEENGRGNFPPRFSGLQFPNYSSELNVNALELDDSALYLCASSLQSRLAGGELFFGEGSRLTVL.

The chain combines TRBV6-4 with TRBJ2-2, with unresolved D. CDR1 is MRHNA, CDR2 SNTAGT, per germline. V gave up 7 bases and J gave up 6 bases, with 12 bases separating them. The CDR3 is 13 residues long. CDR3 residues: CASKKLSPGELFF. CDR3 bases: TGTGCCAGCAAAAAGTTAAGCCCCGGGGAGCTGTTTTTT.

This clonotype was detected a few times. This sequence joins TRBV11-2 and TRBJ2-1; tentatively, D is TRBD1 or TRBD2 (5 bases each). This CDR3 has 15 residues. From germline, CDR1 is SGHAT and CDR2 FQNNGV. Trimming left V 5 bases short and J 10 bases short, with 21 bases between. CDR3 residues: CASSLSGPTRREQFF. CDR3 nucleotide sequence: TGTGCCAGCAGCCTATCGGGACCGACCCGGAGGGAGCAGTTCTTC.

At least ten counts were recorded for this clonotype. The chain joins TRBV28 to TRBJ1-5, with D tentatively TRBD1 (6 bases). Germline CDR1 reads MDHEN; CDR2 reads SYDVKM. The CDR3 is 15 amino acids. Trimming pared 2 bases from V and 3 bases from J, leaving 11 bases between. CDR3 bases: TGTGCCAGCAGTTTAGGGGGGGCAAACAATCAGCCCCAGCATTTT. Residues: CASSLGGANNQPQHF.

Points on this clonotype: A read error is possible here, since a much larger clone lies one base away. The chain is built from TRBV28 and TRBJ1-6; the D is unclear. V was shortened by 5 bases and J by 5 bases, with 10 bases between the two germline ends. This CDR3 contains 14 residues. The germline V gene encodes CDR1 MDHEN and CDR2 SYDVKM. The CDR3 DNA follows: TGTGCCAGCAGTCTTGGTTCTCATAATTCACCCCTCCACTTT. Translating it yields CASSLGSHNSPLHF.

Comments on this clonotype: Since a much larger clone is just one base distant, this may be a read error. V gene TRBV5-8 combines with J gene TRBJ1-1; TRBD1 is a possible D gene (6 bases). This CDR3 is built from 14 residues. The ends were cut back, 7 bases at V and 5 bases at J, with 18 bases in the middle. Per germline, CDR1 SGHTS and CDR2 YDEGEE. CDR3 DNA sequence: TGTGCCAGCGGCTCGCGGCAGGGGAGGACTGAAGCTTTCTTT. Its translation: CASGSRQGRTEAFF.